Below are 8 T cell receptor beta chains sequenced from a single sample in a study of cytomegalovirus exposure and HLA in healthy donors. Here immunoSEQ multiplex PCR was the method, and the copy in TCRdb shows in-frame clones only, minus some. Among under 400,000 clones listed, 75% to 90% were seen once. Sequenced input: PBMCs. These receptor sequences come from a young woman in good health and CMV-seronegative.

The rearrangement links TRBV28 to TRBJ1-2; 7 bases map to TRBD1. This CDR3 has 14 amino acids. From germline, CDR1 is MDHEN and CDR2 SYDVKM. V was pared by 4 bases and J by 3 bases, with 5 bases of the junction left unmatched. Here the CDR3 reads CASSSSGQDYGYTF. DNA for the CDR3: TGTGCCAGCAGTTCTTCCGGACAGGACTATGGCTACACCTTC.

The rearrangement joins TRBV28 to TRBJ1-2; 10 nucleotides align to TRBD1. CDR3 length: 16 residues. Per germline, CDR1 MDHEN and CDR2 SYDVKM. J lost 7 bases, V lost 1 base, and 9 bases had no gene match. CDR3 sequence reads: CASSLFGTGDQPGYTF. CDR3 sequence (DNA): TGTGCCAGCAGTTTATTCGGGACAGGGGACCAGCCTGGCTACACCTTC.

The chain recombines TRBV30 with TRBJ2-7; 8 bases are shared with TRBD1. The ends lost 5 bases at V and 4 bases at J; junction bases unmatched: 13. This CDR3 is built from 15 residues. Germline CDR1 GTSNPN, CDR2 SVGIG (reference sequence). The chain's CDR3 is CAWSTEQGAAYEQYF. The CDR3 DNA follows: TGTGCCTGGTCAACAGAGCAGGGGGCCGCGTACGAGCAGTACTTC.

V usage is TRBV10-1 and J usage is TRBJ2-3; 7 bases match TRBD2. The V gene end was trimmed by 3 bases and the J gene end by 4 bases; junction bases not matched to a gene: 16. Germline V gene sequence: CDR1 WNHNN, CDR2 SYGVQD (reference sequence). The CDR3 covers 18 residues. CDR3 bases: TGCGCCAGCAGTGATGGTCGGGGTGGAGCGGGAACTTCAGATACGCAGTATTTT. Translating it yields CASSDGRGGAGTSDTQYF.

V and J are TRBV5-4 and TRBJ1-2, with D hard to call. In germline, CDR1 is SGHNT, CDR2 YYREEE (reference sequence). This CDR3 has 14 amino acids. Trimming stripped 1 base from V and 0 bases from J, with 7 bases between. CDR3 DNA sequence: TGTGCCAGCAGCTTGAACAGTCCTAACTATGGCTACACCTTC. This sequence encodes CASSLNSPNYGYTF.

The gene calls are TRBV28 and TRBJ2-7; 8 nucleotides align to TRBD2. The germline gives CDR1 MDHEN, CDR2 SYDVKM. The CDR3 has 17 residues. Germline trimming cut 5 bases from V and 2 bases from J; bases unmatched to any gene: 14. CDR3 region: CASSPPGAGLETYEQYF. CDR3 DNA: TGTGCCAGCAGTCCGCCGGGTGCGGGACTAGAAACCTACGAGCAGTACTTC.

The chain combines TRBV10-1 with TRBJ2-2; 9 nucleotides match TRBD1. J lost 7 bases, V lost 6 bases, and 6 bases had no gene match. Per the germline V gene, CDR1 is WNHNN and CDR2 is SYGVQD (reference sequence). The CDR3 is 14 amino acids. This chain's CDR3 is CASSPGQGSGELFF. The DNA for the CDR3 is TGCGCCAGCAGCCCGGGACAGGGAAGCGGGGAGCTGTTTTTT.

J is TRBJ1-1 and V is TRBV9; D is unclear. In germline, CDR1 is SGDLS, CDR2 YYNGEE. This CDR3 comprises 15 residues. Between the trimmed V and J ends, which lost 0 bases and 2 bases, there was a span of 11 bases. Written as DNA, the CDR3 is TGTGCCAGCAGCGTAGGCCCAGGAATAAACACTGAAGCTTTCTTT. Translated: CASSVGPGINTEAFF.